This T cell receptor beta chain was found in a study of cytomegalovirus exposure and HLA in healthy donors. About the study: The same platform was used for the roughly 120 validation repertoires as for the roughly 660 first-cohort repertoires, as reported in a later analysis. Notes on the study in general: Subsequent analysis of the 120 or so validation repertoires found a tendency for first-cohort TCR clusters to co-occur.

The V and J ends lost 8 bases and 5 bases, in that order; junction bases with no gene match: 10. CDR1 and CDR2 from the germline V gene are KGHSH and LQKENI. The CDR3 consists of 15 residues. Comment on this clone: Its specificity is unknown.

Produced via immunoSEQ multiplex PCR; TCRdb's table is partial and in-frame only. The table lists some 80,000 clones, 90% to 96% of them singletons, with about 1.6% in the top ten. The chain links TRBV18 to TRBJ2-1; TRBD2 matches 9 bases. Sequenced sample: PBMCs. The TCR comes from a man younger than 35 in good health and CMV-seropositive. CDR3 bases: TGTGCCAGCAGGACCCAGCGGGAGGTACACAATGAGCAGTTCTTC. Translated: CASRTQREVHNEQFF.